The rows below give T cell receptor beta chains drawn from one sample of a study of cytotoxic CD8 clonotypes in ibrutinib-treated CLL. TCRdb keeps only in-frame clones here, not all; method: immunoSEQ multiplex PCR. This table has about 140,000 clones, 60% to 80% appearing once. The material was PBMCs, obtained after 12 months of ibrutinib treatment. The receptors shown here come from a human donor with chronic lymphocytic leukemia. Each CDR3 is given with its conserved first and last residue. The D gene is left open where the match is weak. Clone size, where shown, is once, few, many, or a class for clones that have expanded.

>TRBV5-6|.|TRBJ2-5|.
TGTGCCAGCAGCTTGGCAGGGGGGGGCCAAGAGACCCAGTACTTC
CASSLAGGGQETQYF
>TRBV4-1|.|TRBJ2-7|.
TGCGCCAGCAGCCCGGAGCCCTATTGGGTAGCGGACTCCTACGAGCAGTACTTC
CASSPEPYWVADSYEQYF
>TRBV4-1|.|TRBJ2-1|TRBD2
TGCGCCAGCAGCCAGGCACTAGCGGGGGGGCCATACAATGAGCAGTTCTTC
CASSQALAGGPYNEQFF
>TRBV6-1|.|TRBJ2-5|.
TGTGCCAGCAGTGCGGGACTTACGACCCAGTACTTC
CASSAGLTTQYF
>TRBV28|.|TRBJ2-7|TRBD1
TGTGCCAGCAGTTCTGCAGGTTTGGACAGGGTGAATAACTACGAGCAGTACTTC
CASSSAGLDRVNNYEQYF
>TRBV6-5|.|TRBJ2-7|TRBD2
TGTGCCAGCAGTTACTCGTTCTCGGGAGGGCATTACGAGCAGTACTTC
CASSYSFSGGHYEQYF
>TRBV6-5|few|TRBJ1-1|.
TGTGCCAGCAGTTACTCGGTGGCCTTAGAGGACACTGAAGCTTTCTTT
CASSYSVALEDTEAFF
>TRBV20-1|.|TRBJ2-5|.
TGCAGTGCTAGAGGAGAAGAGACCCAGTACTTC
CSARGEETQYF
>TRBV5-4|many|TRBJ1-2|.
TGTGCCAGCAGGGATTCGTCGGGGAACTATGGCTACACCTTC
CASRDSSGNYGYTF
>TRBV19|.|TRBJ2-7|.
TGTGCCAGTAGAAACTACCGGAGCTCCTACGAGCAGTACTTC
CASRNYRSSYEQYF
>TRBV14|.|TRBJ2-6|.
TGTGCCAGCAGCCACCAAACCAGGGCCTCTGGGGCCAACGTCCTGACTTTC
CASSHQTRASGANVLTF
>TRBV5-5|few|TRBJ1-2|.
TGTGCCAGCAGCAATAACCAGGGGTCGGCCTATGGCTACACCTTC
CASSNNQGSAYGYTF
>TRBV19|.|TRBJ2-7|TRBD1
TGTGCCAGTAGTATAGTACAGGGGGCATCCTACGAGCAGTACTTC
CASSIVQGASYEQYF
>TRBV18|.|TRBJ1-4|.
TGTGCCAGCTCGCGGGATCCTAATGAAAAACTGTTTTTT
CASSRDPNEKLFF
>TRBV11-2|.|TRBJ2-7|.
TGTGCCAGCAGCTTATACCCCTCGGCCGGCTACGAGCAGTACTTC
CASSLYPSAGYEQYF
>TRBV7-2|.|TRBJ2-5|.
TGTGCCAGCAGCCCCAGTTGGGGTGTGATCGAGACCCAGTACTTC
CASSPSWGVIETQYF
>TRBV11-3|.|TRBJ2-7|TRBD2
TGTGCCAGCAGCTGGGGACTAGCGGGAAGCTACGAGCAGTACTTC
CASSWGLAGSYEQYF
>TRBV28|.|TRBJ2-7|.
TGTGCCAGCAGTACCTACTCCGGGGCTCTCTACGAGCAGTACTTC
CASSTYSGALYEQYF
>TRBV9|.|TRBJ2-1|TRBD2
TGTGCCAGCGGCGCTAGCGGCCGCTCCTACAATGAGCAGTTCTTC
CASGASGRSYNEQFF
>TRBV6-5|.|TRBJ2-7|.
TGTGCCAGCAGTTATAGCGGACAGAGATCCTACGAGCAGTACTTC
CASSYSGQRSYEQYF
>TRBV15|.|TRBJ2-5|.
TGTGCCACCAGCATCAGTGGGGGCGGAGAGACCCAGTACTTC
CATSISGGGETQYF
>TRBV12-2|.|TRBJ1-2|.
TGTGCAAGTCGCCCGGACAGGGGCTATGGCTACACCTTC
CASRPDRGYGYTF
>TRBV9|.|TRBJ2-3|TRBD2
TGTGCCAGCAGCCCCCATGAGGGACTAGCGCGGGGGGGGATGACAGATACGCAGTATTTT
CASSPHEGLARGGMTDTQYF
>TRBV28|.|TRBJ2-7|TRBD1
TGTGCCAGCAGTCGCAGCCAGGGGGCTAACGAGCAGTACTTC
CASSRSQGANEQYF
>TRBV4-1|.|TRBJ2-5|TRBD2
TGCGCCAGCAGCCAAGAGTCCATTAGCGGGGACGTTGGAGAGACCCAGTACTTC
CASSQESISGDVGETQYF
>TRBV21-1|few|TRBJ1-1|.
TGTGCCAGTTTAAGGACAGGGAACAGAAACACTGAAGCTTTCTTT
CASLRTGNRNTEAFF
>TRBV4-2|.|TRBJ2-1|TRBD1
TGTGCCAGCAGCCAATCGACAGGGGGCAATTTCAATGAGCAGTTCTTC
CASSQSTGGNFNEQFF
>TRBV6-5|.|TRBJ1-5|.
TGTGCCAGCAGTTACTCGCTCGATCAGCCCCAGCATTTT
CASSYSLDQPQHF
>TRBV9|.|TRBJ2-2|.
TGTGCCAGCAGCGTAGGGGAGAACACCGGGGAGCTGTTTTTT
CASSVGENTGELFF
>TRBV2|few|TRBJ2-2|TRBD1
TGTGCCAGCAGACCCATCCAGGGGGCGATCGTCGGGGAGCTGTTTTTT
CASRPIQGAIVGELFF
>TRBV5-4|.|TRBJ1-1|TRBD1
TGTGCCAGCAGCTTGGCAGGGGGCGCCGTGGGTTACACTGAAGCTTTCTTT
CASSLAGGAVGYTEAFF
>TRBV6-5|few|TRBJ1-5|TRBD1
TGTGCCAGCAGCCCCGAGACAGGGCGGCCCCAGCATTTT
CASSPETGRPQHF
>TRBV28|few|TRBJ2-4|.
TGTGCCAGCAGTTTTTGGCAGGGAAACATTCAGTACTTC
CASSFWQGNIQYF
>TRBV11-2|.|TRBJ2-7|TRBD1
TGTGCCAGCAGCTTAGTGACAGGGGGCGCCTACGAGCAGTACTTC
CASSLVTGGAYEQYF
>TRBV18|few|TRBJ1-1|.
TGTGCCAGCTCACCACCAGGGGAGTGGACTGAAGCTTTCTTT
CASSPPGEWTEAFF
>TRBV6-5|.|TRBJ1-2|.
TGTGCCAGCAGTTACTTAACGGGAGGAGGCTACACCTTC
CASSYLTGGGYTF
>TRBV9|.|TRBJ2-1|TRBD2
TGTGCCAGCAGCCTTAGCGGGATGGAACAGTTCTTC
CASSLSGMEQFF
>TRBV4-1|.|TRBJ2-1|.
TGCGCCAGCAGCCAAGAAGACAGAGCGAACAATGAGCAGTTCTTC
CASSQEDRANNEQFF
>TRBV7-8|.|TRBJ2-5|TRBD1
TGTGCCAGCAGCTCGGGGACAGAACTTCAAGAGACCCAGTACTTC
CASSSGTELQETQYF
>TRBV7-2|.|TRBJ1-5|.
TGTGCCAGCAGCTTAGATCCTAATCAGCCCCAGCATTTT
CASSLDPNQPQHF
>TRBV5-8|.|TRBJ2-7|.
TGTGCCAGCACGCACCCAGGAGGTGGAGGAGGTCCCTACGAGCAGTACTTC
CASTHPGGGGGPYEQYF
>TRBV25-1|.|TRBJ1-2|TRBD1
TGTGCCAGCAGTGGGACAGGGGGCTATGGCTACACCTTC
CASSGTGGYGYTF
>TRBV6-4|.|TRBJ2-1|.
TGTGCCAGCAGTGTGACTCTTAGCTCCTACAATGAGCAGTTCTTC
CASSVTLSSYNEQFF
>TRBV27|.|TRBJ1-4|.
TGTGCCAGCAGTTCCCTTGGGGTGGAAGGACTGTTTTTT
CASSSLGVEGLFF
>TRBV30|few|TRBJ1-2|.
TGTGCCTGGAGGGGACGGACATATGGCTACACCTTC
CAWRGRTYGYTF